The rows below give T cell receptor beta chains drawn from one sample of a study of cytomegalovirus exposure and HLA in healthy donors. Profiled with immunoSEQ multiplex PCR; TCRdb holds only in-frame clones, not every one. The profile shows around 60,000 clones, about 96% of them singletons. The sample was PBMCs. The receptor source for this set is a woman younger than 30 in good health and CMV-seronegative. CDR3s include the opening cysteine and the closing phenylalanine or tryptophan. Fields, in order: J gene, V gene, clone size, D gene, CDR3 DNA, CDR3 protein. The D gene is left open where the match is weak. The size entry is marked missing in some rows and otherwise reads once, few, many or a size class.

j_call: TRBJ2-5
v_call: TRBV28
clone_size: -
d_call: TRBD1
cdr3_nt: TGTGCCAGCACTCCCGGGACAGATAGTTACGGGGAGACCCAGTACTTC
cdr3_aa: CASTPGTDSYGETQYF

j_call: TRBJ2-7
v_call: TRBV7-6
clone_size: -
d_call: TRBD1
cdr3_nt: TGTGGCAGCAGCTTAGGGACAGGACACGAGCAGTACTTC
cdr3_aa: CGSSLGTGHEQYF

j_call: TRBJ2-7
v_call: TRBV7-8
clone_size: large
d_call: TRBD1
cdr3_nt: TGTGCCAGCAGCTTAGCGGGAACCCGGGACAGCGCCTACGAGCAGTACTTC
cdr3_aa: CASSLAGTRDSAYEQYF

j_call: TRBJ2-3
v_call: TRBV7-3
clone_size: -
d_call: -
cdr3_nt: TGTGCCAGCAGCTCCGGACTAAGCACAGATACGCAGTATTTT
cdr3_aa: CASSSGLSTDTQYF

j_call: TRBJ1-2
v_call: TRBV5-6
clone_size: -
d_call: -
cdr3_nt: TGTGCCAGCAGCTTGGTTGGCAGGCGGGACTATGGCTACACCTTC
cdr3_aa: CASSLVGRRDYGYTF

j_call: TRBJ2-3
v_call: TRBV5-4
clone_size: -
d_call: TRBD1
cdr3_nt: TGTGCCACCCGGGACAGGGGCTCGGGAGATACGCAGTATTTT
cdr3_aa: CATRDRGSGDTQYF

j_call: TRBJ2-5
v_call: TRBV28
clone_size: -
d_call: TRBD1
cdr3_nt: TGTGCCAGCAGCCCCGGACAGGGGGGGGAGACCCAGTACTTC
cdr3_aa: CASSPGQGGETQYF

j_call: TRBJ2-5
v_call: TRBV7-2
clone_size: -
d_call: -
cdr3_nt: TGTGCCAGCAGCTTAGCGACCAGTCTGGTACGGGGGACCCAGTACTTC
cdr3_aa: CASSLATSLVRGTQYF

j_call: TRBJ1-2
v_call: TRBV5-1
clone_size: -
d_call: -
cdr3_nt: TGCGCCAGCAGCCCCGTGGGGCCGGACTATGGCTACACCTTC
cdr3_aa: CASSPVGPDYGYTF

j_call: TRBJ1-1
v_call: TRBV10-3
clone_size: -
d_call: -
cdr3_nt: TGTGCCATCAGTTCGGGCACTGAAGCTTTCTTT
cdr3_aa: CAISSGTEAFF

j_call: TRBJ1-2
v_call: TRBV15
clone_size: -
d_call: -
cdr3_nt: TGTGCCACCAGCGAACGACTGGGGGGTGGCTATGGCTACACCTTC
cdr3_aa: CATSERLGGGYGYTF

j_call: TRBJ2-1
v_call: TRBV28
clone_size: -
d_call: -
cdr3_nt: TGTGCCAGCAGTTTACTCCTGAATGAGCAGTTCTTC
cdr3_aa: CASSLLLNEQFF

j_call: TRBJ2-5
v_call: TRBV11-3
clone_size: -
d_call: -
cdr3_nt: TGTGCCAGCAGCTTAGGATGGGGGCCCAGGGAGACCCAGTACTTC
cdr3_aa: CASSLGWGPRETQYF

j_call: TRBJ2-2
v_call: TRBV9
clone_size: -
d_call: TRBD2
cdr3_nt: TGTGCCAGCAGCCCATTTGGTCTAGCGGTAACCGGGGAGCTGTTTTTT
cdr3_aa: CASSPFGLAVTGELFF

j_call: TRBJ2-3
v_call: TRBV7-9
clone_size: few
d_call: TRBD1
cdr3_nt: TGTGCCAGCAGCCCAGGGGACAGGGCCACAGATACGCAGTATTTT
cdr3_aa: CASSPGDRATDTQYF

j_call: TRBJ1-4
v_call: TRBV10-1
clone_size: -
d_call: -
cdr3_nt: TGCGCCAGCATGGGGGGGGCGCGGGCTAATGAAAAACTGTTTTTT
cdr3_aa: CASMGGARANEKLFF

j_call: TRBJ1-5
v_call: TRBV7-2
clone_size: -
d_call: -
cdr3_nt: TGTGCCAGCAGCTTAGCAGGGGTTGGCAATCAGCCCCAGCATTTT
cdr3_aa: CASSLAGVGNQPQHF

j_call: TRBJ1-3
v_call: TRBV7-2
clone_size: -
d_call: TRBD1
cdr3_nt: TGTGCCAGCAGCCCAGACAGGGGCTCTGGAAACACCATATATTTT
cdr3_aa: CASSPDRGSGNTIYF

j_call: TRBJ1-2
v_call: TRBV7-2
clone_size: -
d_call: -
cdr3_nt: TGTGCCAGCAGCTTAGCGGGTGCAGGGGGCTACACCTTC
cdr3_aa: CASSLAGAGGYTF

j_call: TRBJ1-2
v_call: TRBV5-1
clone_size: -
d_call: TRBD1
cdr3_nt: TGCGCCAGCAGCCCGGACAGGGTGAGTGGCTACACCTTC
cdr3_aa: CASSPDRVSGYTF

j_call: TRBJ1-5
v_call: TRBV30
clone_size: -
d_call: TRBD1
cdr3_nt: TGTGCCTGGAGTGCACTCTACCCCGGACAGGGCCAAAATCAGCCCCAGCATTTT
cdr3_aa: CAWSALYPGQGQNQPQHF

j_call: TRBJ1-1
v_call: TRBV25-1
clone_size: -
d_call: -
cdr3_nt: TGTGCCAGCAGTGAAGTTTGGGGGCAGGGGACTGAAGCTTTCTTT
cdr3_aa: CASSEVWGQGTEAFF

j_call: TRBJ2-2
v_call: TRBV28
clone_size: -
d_call: TRBD2
cdr3_nt: TGTGCCAGCAGTTTAAGGGCTAGCGGAGCAAACACCGGGGAGCTGTTTTTT
cdr3_aa: CASSLRASGANTGELFF

j_call: TRBJ2-5
v_call: TRBV28
clone_size: -
d_call: -
cdr3_nt: TGTGCCAGCGCGGAAGAGACCCAGTACTTC
cdr3_aa: CASAEETQYF

j_call: TRBJ1-3
v_call: TRBV7-9
clone_size: -
d_call: -
cdr3_nt: TGTGCCAGCGGAGGCAGATTATTCTCTGGAAACACCATATATTTT
cdr3_aa: CASGGRLFSGNTIYF

j_call: TRBJ1-5
v_call: TRBV7-2
clone_size: -
d_call: TRBD1
cdr3_nt: TGTGCCAGCAGCCCTCGGTCGAAGGGGGCGGTTCAGCCCCAGCATTTT
cdr3_aa: CASSPRSKGAVQPQHF

j_call: TRBJ1-3
v_call: TRBV15
clone_size: once
d_call: TRBD1
cdr3_nt: TGTGCCACCAGCCGACAGGGGGGCTCTGGAAACACCATATATTTT
cdr3_aa: CATSRQGGSGNTIYF

j_call: TRBJ2-2
v_call: TRBV5-1
clone_size: -
d_call: -
cdr3_nt: TGCGCCAGCAGCCCCGTAGCTGGGGCCTCCGGGGAGCTGTTTTTT
cdr3_aa: CASSPVAGASGELFF

j_call: TRBJ2-7
v_call: TRBV7-9
clone_size: -
d_call: TRBD2
cdr3_nt: TGTGCCAGCAGCTTAGCGCTAGGACTAGCGTCGTTGGAGCAGTACTTC
cdr3_aa: CASSLALGLASLEQYF

j_call: TRBJ2-1
v_call: TRBV19
clone_size: -
d_call: TRBD2
cdr3_nt: TGTGCCAGTAGCCCCCACGGGACTAGCGGGGGGAATGAGCAGTTCTTC
cdr3_aa: CASSPHGTSGGNEQFF

j_call: TRBJ2-7
v_call: TRBV7-2
clone_size: -
d_call: TRBD2
cdr3_nt: TGTGCCAGCAGCTTAGAGGGTTCTAGCGGGAGAGGAGAGCAGTACTTC
cdr3_aa: CASSLEGSSGRGEQYF

j_call: TRBJ2-6
v_call: TRBV2
clone_size: -
d_call: -
cdr3_nt: TGTGCCAGCAGCAGGGGGGCAGGGGCCAACGTCCTGACTTTC
cdr3_aa: CASSRGAGANVLTF

j_call: TRBJ2-3
v_call: TRBV25-1
clone_size: -
d_call: TRBD1
cdr3_nt: TGTGCCAGCAGTCGGGACAGGGGTCTCACAGATACGCAGTATTTT
cdr3_aa: CASSRDRGLTDTQYF

j_call: TRBJ2-1
v_call: TRBV28
clone_size: -
d_call: TRBD2
cdr3_nt: TGTGCCAGCAGTTCCGCGGGGGGCGGCCACCGGTACAATGAGCAGTTCTTC
cdr3_aa: CASSSAGGGHRYNEQFF

j_call: TRBJ1-4
v_call: TRBV5-4
clone_size: -
d_call: -
cdr3_nt: TGTGCCAGCAGCCCGAGGGGGGGTAATGAAAAACTGTTTTTT
cdr3_aa: CASSPRGGNEKLFF

j_call: TRBJ2-1
v_call: TRBV5-1
clone_size: -
d_call: TRBD2
cdr3_nt: TGCGCCAGCAGCTTGGCGGGAGGTGTTTACAATGAGCAGTTCTTC
cdr3_aa: CASSLAGGVYNEQFF

j_call: TRBJ1-3
v_call: TRBV19
clone_size: -
d_call: -
cdr3_nt: TGTGCCAGTAGTATGGGGCTGACACACTCTGGAAACACCATATATTTT
cdr3_aa: CASSMGLTHSGNTIYF

j_call: TRBJ2-2
v_call: TRBV12-5
clone_size: -
d_call: -
cdr3_nt: TGTGCTAGTGGTTTGTGGCAGGGGCACACCGGGGAGCTGTTTTTT
cdr3_aa: CASGLWQGHTGELFF

j_call: TRBJ2-1
v_call: TRBV7-3
clone_size: -
d_call: TRBD2
cdr3_nt: TGTGCCAGCAGCTTGGGGACTAGCAGTGAGCAGTTCTTC
cdr3_aa: CASSLGTSSEQFF

j_call: TRBJ1-4
v_call: TRBV4-2
clone_size: -
d_call: -
cdr3_nt: TGTGCCAGCAGCCAAGTACTTGGCAGGGCTCGGGTGACTAATGAAAAACTGTTTTTT
cdr3_aa: CASSQVLGRARVTNEKLFF

j_call: TRBJ2-7
v_call: TRBV21-1
clone_size: -
d_call: -
cdr3_nt: TGTGCCAGCGGGGGTCTCCAGGGGGGCGGGAACTACGAGCAGTACTTC
cdr3_aa: CASGGLQGGGNYEQYF

j_call: TRBJ2-1
v_call: TRBV2
clone_size: -
d_call: -
cdr3_nt: TGTGCCAGCAGGCTACGTAGCGGCTGGGCCGATGAGCAGTTCTTC
cdr3_aa: CASRLRSGWADEQFF